A single sample is the source of the 7 T cell receptor beta chains below, sequenced in a study of neurological immune-mediated disorders. TCRdb independently ran MiXCR on the 5' RACE reads; one entry per CDR3 protein. The data contain 36,000 or so distinct CDR3 sequences, under 13% of them seen just once; the ten biggest clones take up approximately 6.3%. Sequenced input: PBMCs. Receptors were obtained from a woman aged 25-40 years with HTLV-1-associated myelopathy (HAM/TSP).

This clonotype was picked up many times. The rearrangement links TRBV7-9 to TRBJ1-3; TRBD1 matches 7 bases. CDR1 and CDR2 from the germline V gene are SEHNR and FQNEAQ (reference sequence). The CDR3 runs to 17 residues. The trim removed 2 bases at V and 4 bases at J, leaving 11 bases unmatched. The CDR3 sequence: CASSLRLEGQRGNTIYF. CDR3 nucleotides: TGTGCCAGCAGCTTACGGTTGGAGGGACAGAGGGGAAACACCATATATTTT.

This clonotype was counted at least ten times. The V and J genes are TRBV20-1 and TRBJ2-3, with TRBD2 matching over 14 bases. V lost 3 bases to trimming and J lost 2 bases; unmatched junction nucleotides: 4. Germline CDR1 is DFQATT and CDR2 is SNEGSKA (reference sequence). This CDR3 comprises 16 residues. This CDR3 reads CSARWGLAGDTDTQYF. The CDR3 region has the DNA TGCAGTGCTAGGTGGGGACTAGCGGGGGACACAGATACGCAGTATTTT.

This clonotype was counted at least ten times. This sequence joins TRBV6-2 or TRBV6-3 and TRBJ2-1; D unclear. This CDR3 is 18 amino acids long. Per germline, CDR1 MNHEY and CDR2 SVGEGT. The V and J ends lost 1 base and 6 bases respectively, with 22 bases between them. CDR3 region: CASSYLRLWGTDPNEQFF. The CDR3 nucleotides are TGTGCCAGCAGTTACTTGAGATTGTGGGGTACCGATCCCAATGAGCAGTTCTTC.

In its sample, this clonotype is medium-sized (0.01 to 0.1%). CDR3 protein: CSAFLGGRDNSPLHF. CDR3 nucleotides: TGCAGTGCTTTCCTGGGGGGTAGGGATAATTCACCCCTCCACTTT. The chain joins TRBV20-1 to TRBJ1-6; tentatively, D is TRBD1 (5 bases). The V end was cut by 5 bases, the J end by 5 bases, with 16 bases between. The CDR3 has 15 amino acids. Germline assignment: CDR1 DFQATT and CDR2 SNEGSKA (reference sequence).

Many counts were recorded for this clonotype. V and J are TRBV29-1 and TRBJ1-1; 9 bases are shared with TRBD1. The CDR3 loop spans 19 amino acids. The germline gives CDR1 SQVTM, CDR2 ANQGSEA. With V trimmed by 4 bases and J by 0 bases, 18 bases remained unmatched. In DNA form, the CDR3 reads TGCAGCGTTGCGGGCCCCGAGGACAGGGGCCCAAGTCTGAACACTGAAGCTTTCTTT. This codes for CSVAGPEDRGPSLNTEAFF.

Within the sample, this clonotype is medium-sized. The gene calls are TRBV15 and TRBJ2-1; 8 positions agree with TRBD2. With 2 bases clipped from V and 6 bases from J, the junction kept 9 bases outside the gene matches. CDR1 is LNHNV, CDR2 YYDKDF, per germline (reference sequence). There are 16 residues in the CDR3. The CDR3 DNA reads as TGTGCCACCAGCAGACCTATAGCGGGGAGCATCAATGAGCAGTTCTTC. Amino acids: CATSRPIAGSINEQFF.

The V call is TRBV10-3, the J call TRBJ1-2, with no clear D. Germline assignment: CDR1 ENHRY and CDR2 SYGVKD. This CDR3 contains 13 residues. The germline V and J ends were trimmed by 7 bases and 9 bases, with 18 bases remaining between them. The CDR3 DNA is TGTGCCATCAAACACCTTCGGCGACGAAGCTACACCTTC. This translates into CAIKHLRRRSYTF.